This T cell receptor (beta chain) was sequenced during a study of prognosis after radiotherapy for stage I lung cancer. Study-wide context: Patient ages ran from roughly 50 to 84, with a median of around 70 years, and the group had 13 men and roughly six women. The tumor was squamous cell carcinoma for 7 or 8 patients; for more than ten, it was adenocarcinoma. Concurrent therapy was not administered with stereotactic body radiotherapy to any patient.

A volume of approximately 6.5 milliliters of peripheral blood was collected by draw at each of two time points. V dropped 2 bases and J dropped 7 bases, with 11 bases sitting between them. Germline V gene sequence: CDR1 MNHEY, CDR2 SVGAGI. There are 14 residues in the CDR3. TCR beta CDR3 was amplified from genomic DNA by two-round multiplex PCR. First-round PCR employed TRBV- and TRBJ-specific primers for each gene. TCRdb processed the multiplex PCR reads anew with MiXCR; each CDR3 protein has one entry. The sample includes about 36,000 distinct CDR3 sequences, approximately 32% of them seen just once. Details on this clonotype: With a much larger clone just one base away, this may be a read error.

The chain joins TRBV6-5 to TRBJ2-2, with D unclear. The TCR originated in a donor aged 50 or older with non-small cell lung cancer. Sequenced material: PBMCs, taken before or after stereotactic body radiation therapy (not recorded which). The CDR3 DNA reads as TGTGCCAGCAGTTACCTAGGCTACATCGGGGAGCTGTTTTTT. Translation gives CASSYLGYIGELFF.